This TCR beta chain comes out of a study of T-cell reconstitution after alpha-beta-depleted transplantation in children. The V gene end was trimmed by 5 bases and the J gene end by 6 bases; junction bases not matched to a gene: 12. There are 16 residues in the CDR3. Points from the study as a whole: T-cell counts and diversity were attributed mostly to newly produced T cells one year after transplant. The origin of alpha-beta T cells about two months after transplant was reportedly several hundred expanded graft clones.

Unique molecular identifiers were incorporated when the TCRbeta library was constructed. TCRdb re-analysed the PCR reads in MiXCR, keeping a single row per CDR3 protein. The sample yields under 25,000 distinct CDR3 sequences, over 10% seen once. This clonotype has ten or more counts. The antigen is undetermined. Material: PBMCs, mostly from graft donor cells, obtained 60 days after TCRalphabeta/CD19-depleted stem cell transplant. The chain is built from TRBV12-3 or TRBV12-4 and TRBJ2-2; the match to TRBD2 covers 7 bases. This receptor was obtained from a female patient aged 2-10 years who had a stem cell transplant for congenital amegakaryocytic thrombocytopenia, so the T cells may come from the graft donor. CDR3: CASSPTAGRVSGELFF. The DNA for the CDR3 is TGTGCCAGCAGTCCTACAGCGGGAAGGGTGTCCGGGGAGCTGTTTTTT.